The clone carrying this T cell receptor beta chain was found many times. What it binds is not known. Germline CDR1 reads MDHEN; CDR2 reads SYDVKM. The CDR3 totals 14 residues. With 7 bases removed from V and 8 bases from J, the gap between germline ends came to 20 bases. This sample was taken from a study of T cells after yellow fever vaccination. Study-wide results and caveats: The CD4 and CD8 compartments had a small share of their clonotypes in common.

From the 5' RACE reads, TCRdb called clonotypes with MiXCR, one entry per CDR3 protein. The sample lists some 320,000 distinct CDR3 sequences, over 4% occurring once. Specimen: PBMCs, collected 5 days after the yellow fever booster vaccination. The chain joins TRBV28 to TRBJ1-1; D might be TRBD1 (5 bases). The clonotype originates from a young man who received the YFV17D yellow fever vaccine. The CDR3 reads CASIETGTPIEAFF. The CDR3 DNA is TGTGCCAGCATTGAGACCGGGACCCCGATCGAAGCTTTCTTT. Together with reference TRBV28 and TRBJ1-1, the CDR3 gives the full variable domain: DVKVTQSSRYLVKRTGEKVFLECVQDMDHENMFWYRQDPGLGLRLIYFSYDVKMKEKGDIPEGYSVSREKKERFSLILESASTNQTSMYLCASIETGTPIEAFFGQGTRLTVV.